Listed below are T cell receptor beta chains from one sample, sequenced in a study of CD8+ T cells in alopecia areata. Generated by immunoSEQ multiplex PCR, the TCRdb table keeps only in-frame clones and is missing some. The sample includes under 250,000 clones, more than 60% seen only once; the top ten take more than 0.95%. Sequenced here: CD4+ T cells sorted from blood, sampled around week 44, from a patient treated with tofacitinib. These TCRs come from a human donor with alopecia areata. CDR3s include the opening cysteine and the closing phenylalanine or tryptophan. D genes are given only for firm matches. A clone size is listed for some rows: how often the clone was seen (once, few, many), or a class if it is expanded.

>TRBJ2-2|TRBV2|-|-
TGTGCCAGCAGCGGACAGCGGTCCGGGGAGCTGTTTTTT
CASSGQRSGELFF
>TRBJ2-3|TRBV6-1|-|many
TGTGCCAGCAGTGAAGTCCAGGGCGCAGATACGCAGTATTTT
CASSEVQGADTQYF
>TRBJ2-3|TRBV7-2|-|-
TGTGCCAGCAGCTTACAGGCCAGGGCGGGAACAGATACGCAGTATTTT
CASSLQARAGTDTQYF
>TRBJ2-5|TRBV27|-|-
TGTGCCAGCATGGATCTAGGGAGCAGGGAAGAGACCCAGTACTTC
CASMDLGSREETQYF
>TRBJ1-5|TRBV7-2|TRBD1|-
TGTGCCAGCAGCCCGGGACAGAGCTTCAATCAGCCCCAGCATTTT
CASSPGQSFNQPQHF
>TRBJ2-3|TRBV30|-|-
TGTGCCTGGAGTGTACCAGATACGCAGTATTTT
CAWSVPDTQYF
>TRBJ2-1|TRBV4-3|-|-
TGCGCCAGCAGCCAAGATCCGGACTACAATGAGCAGTTCTTC
CASSQDPDYNEQFF
>TRBJ1-1|TRBV11-2|TRBD1|-
TGTGCCAGCAACATCGAACAGGGGTGGACTGAAGCTTTCTTT
CASNIEQGWTEAFF
>TRBJ2-3|TRBV30|-|-
TGTGCCTGGCGTTCCTTCTTAGCAGATACGCAGTATTTT
CAWRSFLADTQYF
>TRBJ2-5|TRBV14|-|few
TGTGCCAGCAGCCGACGCTGGGGGGGCACCCACGACCAAGAGACCCAGTACTTC
CASSRRWGGTHDQETQYF
>TRBJ2-7|TRBV2|-|-
TGTGCCAGCAGTGACCCTGTCCCTTACGAGCAGTACTTC
CASSDPVPYEQYF
>TRBJ2-1|TRBV7-3|-|few
TGTGCCAGCAGCTTAATGGGAAAAACGGGGCGAAACTACAATGAGCAGTTCTTC
CASSLMGKTGRNYNEQFF
>TRBJ1-5|TRBV5-1|-|once
TGCGCCAGCAGCACTGGACAGAACAATCAGCCCCAGCATTTT
CASSTGQNNQPQHF
>TRBJ1-5|TRBV29-1|-|-
TGCAGCGCATCAATGGGGGTGCAGGGGAATCAGCCCCAGCATTTT
CSASMGVQGNQPQHF
>TRBJ2-1|TRBV2|-|-
TGTGCCAGCAGTGGTGGCCTAGCGAATGAGCAGTTCTTC
CASSGGLANEQFF
>TRBJ2-7|TRBV4-3|-|few
TGCGCCAGCAGTCGAGGGGTAAGGGACGAGCAGTACTTC
CASSRGVRDEQYF
>TRBJ1-2|TRBV29-1|TRBD1|-
TGCAGCGCAGACGGACAGGGAAAAAACTATGGCTACACCTTC
CSADGQGKNYGYTF
>TRBJ1-1|TRBV10-3|TRBD1|few
TGTGCCATCAGTGGGAAGACAGGGGATCGGTCTGAAGCTTTCTTT
CAISGKTGDRSEAFF
>TRBJ2-7|TRBV9|-|-
TGTGCCAGCAGCGTAGCTACCAGCGGAAGCTCCTACGAGCAGTACTTC
CASSVATSGSSYEQYF
>TRBJ2-3|TRBV6-1|-|-
TGTGCCAGCAGTGACCCCCTGCGATTCACAGATACGCAGTATTTT
CASSDPLRFTDTQYF
>TRBJ1-5|TRBV5-6|TRBD1|-
TGTGCCAGCAGCTACCGACGGACAGGGTACCAGCCCCAGCATTTT
CASSYRRTGYQPQHF
>TRBJ2-2|TRBV7-2|TRBD1|-
TGTGCCAGCGCCCGGGACAGGGTACCCGGGGAGCTGTTTTTT
CASARDRVPGELFF